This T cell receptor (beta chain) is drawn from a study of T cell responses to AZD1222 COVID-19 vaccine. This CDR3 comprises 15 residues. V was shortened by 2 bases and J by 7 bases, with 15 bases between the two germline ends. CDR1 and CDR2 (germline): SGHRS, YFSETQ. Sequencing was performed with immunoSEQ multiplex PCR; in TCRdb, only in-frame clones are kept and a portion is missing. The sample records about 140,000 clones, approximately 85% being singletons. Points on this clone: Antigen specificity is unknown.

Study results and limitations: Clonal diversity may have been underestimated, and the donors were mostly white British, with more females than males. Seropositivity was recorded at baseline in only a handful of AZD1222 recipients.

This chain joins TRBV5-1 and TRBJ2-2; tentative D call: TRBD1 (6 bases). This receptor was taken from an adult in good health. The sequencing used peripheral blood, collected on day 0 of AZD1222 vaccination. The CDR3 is CASSLDRSAIGELFF. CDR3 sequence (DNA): TGCGCCAGCAGCTTAGACAGGAGTGCTATCGGGGAGCTGTTTTTT. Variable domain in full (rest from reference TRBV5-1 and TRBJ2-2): KAGVTQTPRYLIKTRGQQVTLSCSPISGHRSVSWYQQTPGQGLQFLFEYFSETQRNKGNFPGRFSGRQFSNSRSEMNVSTLELGDSALYLCASSLDRSAIGELFFGEGSRLTVL.